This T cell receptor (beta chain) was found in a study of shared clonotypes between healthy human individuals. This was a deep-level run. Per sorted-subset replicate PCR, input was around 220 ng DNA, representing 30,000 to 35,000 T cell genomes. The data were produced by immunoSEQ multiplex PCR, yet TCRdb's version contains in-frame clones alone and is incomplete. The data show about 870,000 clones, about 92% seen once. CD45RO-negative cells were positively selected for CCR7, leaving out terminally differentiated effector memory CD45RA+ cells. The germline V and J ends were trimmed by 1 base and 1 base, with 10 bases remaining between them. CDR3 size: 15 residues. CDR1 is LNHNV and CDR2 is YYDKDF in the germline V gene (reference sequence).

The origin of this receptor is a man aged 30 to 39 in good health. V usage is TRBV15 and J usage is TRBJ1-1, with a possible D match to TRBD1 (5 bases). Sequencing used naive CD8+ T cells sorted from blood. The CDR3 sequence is CATSRGGQGNTEAFF. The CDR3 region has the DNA TGTGCCACCAGCAGAGGTGGGCAGGGGAACACTGAAGCTTTCTTT.